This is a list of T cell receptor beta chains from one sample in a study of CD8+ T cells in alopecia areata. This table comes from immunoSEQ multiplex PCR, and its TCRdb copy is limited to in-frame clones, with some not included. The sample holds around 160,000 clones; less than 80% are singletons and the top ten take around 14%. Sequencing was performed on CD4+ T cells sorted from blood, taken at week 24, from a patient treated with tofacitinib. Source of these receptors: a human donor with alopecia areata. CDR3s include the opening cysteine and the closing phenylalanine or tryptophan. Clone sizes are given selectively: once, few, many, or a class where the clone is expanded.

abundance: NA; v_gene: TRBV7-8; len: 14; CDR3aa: CASSSKTGVETQYF
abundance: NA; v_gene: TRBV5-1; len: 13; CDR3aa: CASQGPSYNEQFF
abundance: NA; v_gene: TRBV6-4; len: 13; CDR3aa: CASSGQHTGELFF
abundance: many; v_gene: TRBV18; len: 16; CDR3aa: CASSPIQAVMNTEAFF
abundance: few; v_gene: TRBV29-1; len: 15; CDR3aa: CSVEDQHRGTDTQYF
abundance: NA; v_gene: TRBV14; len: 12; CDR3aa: CASSQTRTAQYF
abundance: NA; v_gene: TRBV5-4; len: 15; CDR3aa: CASPKLPGAEETQYF
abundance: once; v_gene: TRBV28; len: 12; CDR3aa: CASTNRAQPQHF
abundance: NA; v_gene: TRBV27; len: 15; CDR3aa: CASSAGTGGFQPQHF
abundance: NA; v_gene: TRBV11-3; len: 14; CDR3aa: CASTPTRRGTEAFF
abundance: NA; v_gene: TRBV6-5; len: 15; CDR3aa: CASRGGGRGTDTQYF
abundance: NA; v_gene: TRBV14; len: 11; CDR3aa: CASSQGREQFF
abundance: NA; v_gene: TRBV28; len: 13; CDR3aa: CASSSGGRKTQYF
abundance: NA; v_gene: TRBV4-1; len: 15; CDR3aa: CASSQETTGDYGYTF
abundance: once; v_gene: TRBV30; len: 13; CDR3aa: CAWSVRGSYKQCF
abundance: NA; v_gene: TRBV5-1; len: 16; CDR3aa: CASSLASRGPTGELFF
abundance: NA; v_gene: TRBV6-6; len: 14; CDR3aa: CASSYAGSAYEQYF
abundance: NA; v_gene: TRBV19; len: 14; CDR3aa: CASSVGGGGETQYF
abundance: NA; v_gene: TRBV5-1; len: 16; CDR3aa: CASTIFRADSQETQYF
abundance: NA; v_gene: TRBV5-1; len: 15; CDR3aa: CASSIIGQGGNEQFF
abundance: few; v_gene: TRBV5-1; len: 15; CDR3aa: CASSLEGQGASEAFF
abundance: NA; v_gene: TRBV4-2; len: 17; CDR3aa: CASSQEPNRGSYNEQFF
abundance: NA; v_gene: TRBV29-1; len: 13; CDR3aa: CSVTSDYNSPLHF
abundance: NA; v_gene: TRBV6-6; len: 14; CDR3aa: CASSYITANQPQHF
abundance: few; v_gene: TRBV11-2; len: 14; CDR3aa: CASSLAKITGELFF
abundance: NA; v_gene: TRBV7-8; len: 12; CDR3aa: CASSPGGFVQYF